A single sample gave rise to the 29 T cell receptor beta chains below, sequenced in a study of T cell repertoires in cytomegalovirus infection. TCRdb independently ran MiXCR on the reads; one entry per CDR3 protein. The sample has 450,000 to 550,000 distinct CDR3 sequences, about 15% seen once; the top ten hold more than 20%. The sample taken for sequencing was CD8+ T cells from PBMCs. These receptors came from a human donor in good health (CMV status not recorded). Some clones in this sample may be carry-over from other donors' samples.

The chain combines TRBV19 with TRBJ1-5, with 8 bases identical to TRBD1. The germline V gene has CDR1 LNHDA and CDR2 SQIVND (reference sequence). The CDR3 loop spans 16 amino acids. Trimming cost V 4 bases and J 2 bases; bases outside gene matches: 7. The CDR3, as DNA: TGTGCCAGTAGTACCTCGACAGGGGCGGGCAATCAGCCCCAGCATTTT. It is translated as CASSTSTGAGNQPQHF.

V gene TRBV28 combines with J gene TRBJ2-2; 7 nucleotides align to TRBD2. Germline-derived CDR1 and CDR2 are MDHEN and SYDVKM. Trimming cost V 6 bases and J 2 bases; bases outside gene matches: 9. The CDR3 has 16 amino acids. The CDR3 DNA follows: TGTGCCAGCAGCTCCCCCGGGAGGTCCAACACCGGGGAGCTGTTTTTT. It yields the protein CASSSPGRSNTGELFF.

This clonotype was observed a handful of times. The chain has TRBV30 and TRBJ2-4; the D gene is possibly TRBD2 (6 bases). The CDR3 totals 15 residues. Germline CDR1 reads GTSNPN; CDR2 reads SVGIG (reference sequence). The V end lost 2 bases, the J end lost 0 bases, and 11 bases lay between the germline ends. DNA of the CDR3: TGTGCCTGGAGTCTTGGGGGGATAGCCAAAAACATTCAGTACTTC. Protein product: CAWSLGGIAKNIQYF.

This clonotype was observed at least ten times. The rearrangement uses TRBV6-2 or TRBV6-3 and TRBJ2-7; possible D gene TRBD2, 5 bases. Germline lookup yields CDR1 MNHEY and CDR2 SVGEGT. This CDR3 spans 12 amino acids. V lost 7 bases to trimming and J lost 2 bases, with 9 bases between them. The CDR3, as DNA: TGTGCCAGCACCCAGACTACCTACGAGCAGTACTTC. Protein sequence: CASTQTTYEQYF.

This clonotype was counted at least ten times. The chain uses TRBV12-3 or TRBV12-4 and TRBJ1-4; tentatively, D is TRBD1 (6 bases). The V gene lost 2 bases and the J gene lost 6 bases, with 13 bases spanning the gap. This CDR3 contains 15 residues. CDR3 residues: CASSLKGGVDEKLFF. The CDR3 region has the DNA TGTGCCAGCAGTTTAAAGGGGGGCGTAGATGAAAAACTGTTTTTT.

This clonotype was detected many times. The chain employs TRBV29-1 and TRBJ2-1, with 8 nucleotides matching TRBD2. Germline trimming cut 1 base from V and 0 bases from J; bases unmatched to any gene: 26. Germline loops: CDR1 SQVTM, CDR2 ANQGSEA. CDR3 length: 23 residues. CDR3 coding DNA: TGCAGCGTTGAAGGAATCGGGACCTCTGGGCGGGAGGTGGTGAAAAGCTCCTACAATGAGCAGTTCTTC. Amino acids: CSVEGIGTSGREVVKSSYNEQFF.

This clonotype has at least ten counts. The V gene is TRBV7-8, the J gene TRBJ2-7; D is tentatively TRBD1 or TRBD2 (5 bases each). Deletions cut 1 base from V and 5 bases from J, with 18 bases between. From germline, CDR1 is SGHVS and CDR2 FQNEAQ. This CDR3 region has 16 residues. CDR3 nucleotides: TGTGCCAGCAGCTTAGGCCTCGGGGCCTCCCGGGACGAGCAGTACTTC. Protein: CASSLGLGASRDEQYF.

This clonotype was seen many times. The rearrangement uses TRBV29-1 and TRBJ2-7, with 8 bases identical to TRBD1. V was pared by 4 bases and J by 5 bases, with 10 bases of the junction left unmatched. The CDR3 totals 14 residues. Germline CDR1 is SQVTM and CDR2 is ANQGSEA. CDR3 region: CSVGPWTGSHEQYF. The CDR3 DNA sequence: TGCAGCGTTGGCCCGTGGACAGGGTCCCACGAGCAGTACTTC.

This clonotype was counted at least ten times. This chain uses TRBV6-5 with TRBJ1-2; weak D call: TRBD1 (6 bases). The CDR3 covers 15 residues. Per the germline V gene, CDR1 is MNHEY and CDR2 is SVGAGI. Trimming took off 2 bases at V and 3 bases at J, with 13 bases between the two ends. CDR3 in DNA: TGTGCCAGCAGTTACGGGGAGGGGGTGTACTATGGCTACACCTTC. Translation: CASSYGEGVYYGYTF.

This clonotype was observed at least ten times. J is TRBJ2-3 and V is TRBV7-6; TRBD1 matches at 11 bases. The CDR3 spans 16 residues. With 5 bases clipped from V and 4 bases from J, the junction kept 8 bases outside the gene matches. Per the germline V gene, CDR1 is SGHVS and CDR2 is FNYEAQ. This CDR3 reads CASSPLGQGAADTQYF. The CDR3 DNA is TGTGCCAGCAGCCCCCTAGGACAGGGGGCTGCAGATACGCAGTATTTT. Full variable domain (remainder filled in from reference TRBV7-6 and TRBJ2-3): GAGVSQSPRYKVTKRGQDVALRCDPISGHVSLYWYRQALGQGPEFLTYFNYEAQQDKSGLPNDRFSAERPEGSISTLTIQRTEQRDSAMYRCASSPLGQGAADTQYFGPGTRLTVL.

This clonotype was found many times. The chain recombines TRBV4-2 with TRBJ2-7, with 8 bases matching TRBD2. The V gene end was trimmed by 4 bases and the J gene end by 3 bases; junction bases not matched to a gene: 8. This CDR3 is built from 15 residues. The germline CDR1 and CDR2 sequences are LGHNA and YNFKEQ. For the CDR3, the DNA is TGTGCCAGCAGCCTACGAACGCGGGGGGACTACGAGCAGTACTTC. Protein sequence: CASSLRTRGDYEQYF.

The chain recombines TRBV5-5 with TRBJ2-7, with D perhaps matching TRBD2 (5 bases). Trimming stripped 4 bases from V and 2 bases from J, with 16 bases between. The germline CDR1 and CDR2 sequences are SGHKS and YYEKEE (reference sequence). The CDR3 runs 15 residues. CDR3 sequence (DNA): TGTGCCAGCAGCCCCTTACAGCGGCGAACCTACGAGCAGTACTTC. Encoded protein: CASSPLQRRTYEQYF.

This clonotype has a handful of counts. V usage is TRBV13 and J usage is TRBJ2-1, with D possibly being TRBD1 (5 bases). V was trimmed by 4 bases and J by 7 bases, leaving 14 bases between them. Germline V gene lookup returns CDR1 PRHDT and CDR2 FYEKMQ (reference sequence). This CDR3 has 14 residues. The CDR3 protein is CASSSWTRANEQFF. CDR3 coding DNA: TGTGCCAGCAGCTCTTGGACAAGGGCTAATGAGCAGTTCTTC.

This clonotype has a handful of counts. This chain's CDR3 is CASSEGVISGGTSYEQYF. CDR3 coding DNA: TGTGCCAGCAGTGAAGGGGTTATTAGCGGGGGGACCTCCTACGAGCAGTACTTC. V usage is TRBV2 and J usage is TRBJ2-7; 10 nucleotides agree with TRBD2. The CDR3 has 18 amino acids. Losses at the gene ends were 1 base for V and 0 bases for J; bases not matched to a gene: 9. Per germline, CDR1 SNHLY and CDR2 FYNNEI.

At least ten counts were recorded for this clonotype. V gene TRBV28 combines with J gene TRBJ2-3, with TRBD2 identical over 15 bases. V shed 3 bases and J 4 bases; nucleotides not matched to a gene: 11. Per the germline V gene, CDR1 is MDHEN and CDR2 is SYDVKM. The CDR3 has 19 amino acids. CDR3 in amino acids: CASSFPGLAGGPGADTQYF. Written as DNA, the CDR3 is TGTGCCAGCAGTTTCCCGGGACTAGCGGGAGGCCCCGGGGCAGATACGCAGTATTTT.

The chain couples TRBV6-1 to TRBJ2-1; tentative D call: TRBD1 (5 bases). With 7 bases removed from V and 0 bases from J, the gap between germline ends came to 16 bases. Germline CDR1 is MNHNS and CDR2 is SASEGT. The CDR3 covers 16 residues. The CDR3 region has the DNA TGTGCCAGCACCATGGGGCGGTACAGCTCCTACAATGAGCAGTTCTTC. This gives the protein CASTMGRYSSYNEQFF.

The V call is TRBV6-5, the J call TRBJ2-7; D possibly uses TRBD1 or TRBD2 (5 bases each). The ends were cut back, 5 bases at V and 0 bases at J, with 11 bases in the middle. CDR1 and CDR2 (germline): MNHEY, SVGAGI. This CDR3 has 14 amino acids. CDR3 loop: CASSPAGASYEQYF. The CDR3 DNA is TGTGCCAGCAGTCCGGCCGGGGCCTCCTACGAGCAGTACTTC.

The chain links TRBV6-6 to TRBJ1-6; no definite D call. The CDR3 spans 15 residues. Germline V gene sequence: CDR1 MNHNY, CDR2 SVGAGI (reference sequence). V lost 2 bases and J lost 7, with 12 bases in between. This chain's CDR3 is CASSYSPARNSPLHF. The CDR3 coding sequence is TGTGCCAGCAGTTACAGCCCGGCTCGAAATTCACCCCTCCACTTT.

This clonotype showed up many times. The J gene is TRBJ2-5, the V gene TRBV6-5, with TRBD1 matching over 7 bases. V lost 0 bases to trimming and J lost 5 bases; unmatched junction nucleotides: 3. CDR1 is MNHEY and CDR2 is SVGAGI in the germline V gene. CDR3 length: 14 amino acids. This CDR3 reads CASSYSGQYETQYF. DNA of the CDR3: TGTGCCAGCAGTTACTCGGGACAGTACGAGACCCAGTACTTC.

This clonotype was picked up many times. The J gene is TRBJ2-3, the V gene TRBV7-3; D is perhaps TRBD1 (6 bases). The CDR3 contains 14 residues. Germline assignment: CDR1 SGHTA and CDR2 FQGTGA. Trimming cost V 7 bases and J 4 bases, with 15 bases left between them. The CDR3 region is CASKGEAHSDTQYF. The DNA for the CDR3 is TGTGCCAGCAAGGGGGAAGCTCATTCAGATACGCAGTATTTT. The complete variable domain, with remaining parts taken from reference TRBV7-3 and TRBJ2-3, reads GAGVSQTPSNKVTEKGKYVELRCDPISGHTALYWYRQSLGQGPEFLIYFQGTGAADDSGLPNDRFFAVRPEGSVSTLKIQRTERGDSAVYLCASKGEAHSDTQYFGPGTRLTVL.

This clonotype was detected ten times or more. The chain uses TRBV7-9 and TRBJ2-1; 9 nucleotides line up with TRBD1. Germline CDR1 reads SEHNR; CDR2 reads FQNEAQ (reference sequence). The length of the CDR3 is 16 residues. Trimming cost V 5 bases and J 2 bases; bases outside gene matches: 7. CDR3 region: CASSPQQGATYNEQFF. The DNA for the CDR3 is TGTGCCAGCAGCCCACAACAGGGGGCAACCTACAATGAGCAGTTCTTC. Together with reference TRBV7-9 and TRBJ2-1, the CDR3 gives the full variable domain: DTGVSQNPRHKITKRGQNVTFRCDPISEHNRLYWYRQTLGQGPEFLTYFQNEAQLEKSRLLSDRFSAERPKGSFSTLEIQRTEQGDSAMYLCASSPQQGATYNEQFFGPGTRLTVL.

This clonotype came up many times. This chain joins TRBV7-9 and TRBJ1-2; D not certain. Germline lookup yields CDR1 SEHNR and CDR2 FQNEAQ (reference sequence). V was shortened by 4 bases and J by 5 bases, with 20 bases between the two germline ends. CDR3 length: 16 residues. The CDR3 loop is CASSSLPQITPYGYTF. CDR3 sequence (DNA): TGTGCCAGCAGCTCCCTACCTCAGATTACACCATATGGCTACACCTTC. Using reference TRBV7-9 and TRBJ1-2 for the parts outside the CDR3, the full variable domain is DTGVSQNPRHKITKRGQNVTFRCDPISEHNRLYWYRQTLGQGPEFLTYFQNEAQLEKSRLLSDRFSAERPKGSFSTLEIQRTEQGDSAMYLCASSSLPQITPYGYTFGSGTRLTVV.

This rearrangement joins TRBV4-2 to TRBJ2-1; D is possibly TRBD2 (6 bases). CDR3 size: 15 residues. The germline V gene has CDR1 LGHNA and CDR2 YNFKEQ. V was shortened by 4 bases and J by 8 bases, with 18 bases between the two germline ends. For the CDR3, the DNA is TGTGCCAGCAGCCCGGGGGACGAGGGAGAAGATGAGCAGTTCTTC. Translated: CASSPGDEGEDEQFF.

This clonotype was picked up a small number of times. This sequence joins TRBV12-3 or TRBV12-4 and TRBJ1-1, with D perhaps matching TRBD1 (5 bases). The CDR3 covers 15 residues. The ends were cut back, 4 bases at V and 1 base at J, with 13 bases in the middle. The CDR3 spells CASSSGARGNTEAFF. DNA of the CDR3: TGTGCCAGCAGTTCCGGGGCTAGGGGGAACACTGAAGCTTTCTTT.

This chain uses TRBV29-1 with TRBJ1-2; no clear D. Trimming pared 4 bases from V and 8 bases from J, leaving 11 bases between. The CDR3 has 11 residues. Germline V lookup: CDR1 SQVTM, CDR2 ANQGSEA. This CDR3 reads CSVGTRRGYTF. The DNA of the CDR3 is TGCAGCGTTGGGACCCGCCGGGGCTACACCTTC.

The chain employs TRBV9 and TRBJ1-4, with D hard to call. The CDR3 extends over 12 amino acids. Trimming stripped 3 bases from V and 8 bases from J, with 8 bases between. Germline V CDR1 and CDR2: SGDLS, YYNGEE. The CDR3 region is CASSDGREKLFF. CDR3 DNA sequence: TGTGCCAGCAGCGACGGGCGGGAAAAACTGTTTTTT.

As for this clonotype: A much larger clonotype is one base distant, so this may be a read error. This rearrangement joins TRBV9 to TRBJ2-7; 7 nucleotides match TRBD1. CDR3 size: 11 residues. Germline CDR1 reads SGDLS; CDR2 reads YYNGEE. Trimming removed 3 bases from V and 7 bases from J; junction bases left unmatched: 1. CDR3 region: CASSARGEQYF. In DNA form, the CDR3 reads TGTGCCAGCAGCGCCAGGGGGGAGCAGTACTTC. Full variable domain (missing parts from reference TRBV9 and TRBJ2-7): DSGVTQTPKHLITATGQRVTLRCSPRSGDLSVYWYQQSLDQGLQFLIQYYNGEERAKGNILERFSAQQFPDLHSELNLSSLELGDSALYFCASSARGEQYFGPGTRLTVT.

This clonotype showed up many times. The chain combines TRBV12-3 or TRBV12-4 with TRBJ1-2; the D is unclear. V shed 5 bases and J shed 1 base, with 8 bases lying between them. The length of the CDR3 is 13 residues. In DNA form, the CDR3 reads TGTGCCAGCAGTACCGCGAATAACTATGGCTACACCTTC. Protein product: CASSTANNYGYTF.

Many counts were recorded for this clonotype. The CDR3 loop reads CASSLSRDGNMNTEAFF. CDR3 sequence (DNA): TGTGCCAGCAGCTTAAGCCGGGACGGGAACATGAACACTGAAGCTTTCTTT. The V call is TRBV7-9, the J call TRBJ1-1, with TRBD1 as a possible D gene (5 bases). The CDR3 contains 17 residues. Germline assignment: CDR1 SEHNR and CDR2 FQNEAQ (reference sequence). V shed 2 bases and J shed 0 bases, with 16 bases lying between them.